This T cell receptor (beta chain) was observed in a study of control samples from healthy donors and cancer patients. The protocol was immunoSEQ multiplex PCR, while the TCRdb copy is restricted to in-frame clones and leaves out a portion. The sample includes 100,000 to 150,000 clones, 92% of them seen just once. A note on this clone: The CDR3 end shows no conserved phenylalanine or tryptophan, and so a read error is likely.

This CDR3 has 14 residues. Trimming removed 5 bases from V and 2 bases from J, with 12 bases in between. Per the germline V gene, CDR1 is MGHDK and CDR2 is SYGVNS. The clonotype was recovered from a woman aged 45-60 years in good health. The sample comprised blood. The V and J genes are TRBV25-1 and TRBJ1-2; D call uncertain. CDR3 region: CASSRGELNYGYTL. For the CDR3, the DNA is TGTGCCAGCAGTCGGGGAGAACTAAACTATGGCTACACCCTC.